A selection of T cell receptor beta chains follows, all from one sample in a study of cytomegalovirus exposure and HLA in healthy donors. The protocol was immunoSEQ multiplex PCR, while the TCRdb copy is restricted to in-frame clones and leaves out a portion. In the table there are over 200,000 clones, around 90% of which are singletons. The sample taken for sequencing was PBMCs. These receptors were taken from a young woman in good health and CMV-seronegative. CDR3s include the opening cysteine and the closing phenylalanine or tryptophan. The order of the fields is V gene, CDR3 protein.

TRBV27	CASSTGAGGVSSYNEQFF
TRBV10-2	CASGGAGELFF
TRBV25-1	CASNPGDTEAFF
TRBV29-1	CSVSTDRTDTQYF
TRBV10-3	CAISGPNTEAFF
TRBV27	CASSTPGQGATDTQYF
TRBV29-1	CSGGLAGGREETQYF
TRBV6-5	CASSSLIAQYF
TRBV30	CAWSVPVGGSPLHF
TRBV6-1	CASCITYDNEQFF
TRBV25-1	CASRALGPPEAFF
TRBV19	CASTLSGDSYNEQFF
TRBV11-2	CASSLLAGGQGTQYF
TRBV6-5	CASALSATYNEQFF
TRBV11-2	CASSPEGNTEAFF
TRBV7-9	CATLGAGGYTEAFF
TRBV27	CASSLGGIGTEAFF
TRBV6-6	CASSPNRDPGPQHF
TRBV6-1	CASSEVWTGGEADTQYF
TRBV27	CASKLGALWSPLHF
TRBV4-1	CASSQDGSGGTGWRTEAFF
TRBV5-6	CASSILGQESTGELFF
TRBV5-1	CASRTSGGAREQFF
TRBV4-1	CASSQDRGYGYTF
TRBV19	CASSIAMDMAQHF
TRBV28	CASQGTGDLEKLFF
TRBV10-1	CASSDLGGADTQYF
TRBV27	CASSPGTGVGELFF
TRBV18	CASSPRLGSGTEAFF
TRBV6-6	CASLGGGYQETQYF
TRBV25-1	CASSDLQGGNNSPLHF
TRBV4-1	CASSQDQGRGQPQHF
TRBV5-1	CASSFGTSGGIQETQYF
TRBV19	CASSIGGGGFTNYGYTF
TRBV19	CASSIGGTGVDEQFF
TRBV4-3	CASSQDPRDTSYEQYF
TRBV4-1	CASSQEFGGGNTEAFF
TRBV6-1	CASNLAPDAYNEQFF
TRBV28	CASSAIPGTANSPLHF
TRBV7-6	CASSLQGAEQYF
TRBV6-5	CASSSLTAGGYEKLFF
TRBV5-1	CASSLVDRVATDTQYF
TRBV4-2	CASSRSGGGTEAFF
TRBV6-6	CASRSSGAYEQYF
TRBV9	CASSGRLAGGSNEQFF
TRBV2	CASSEGPSPLHF
TRBV7-6	CASSLVIGVARETQYF
TRBV6-1	CASSDWQGGNEQFF
TRBV30	CAWSSRTSDYNEQFF
TRBV6-5	CASSSPQNSGANVLTF
TRBV5-1	CASTRTGLSSYNSPLHF